A selection of T cell receptor beta chains follows, all from one sample in a study of T-cell memory formation after mild COVID-19. TCRdb processed the 5' RACE reads anew with MiXCR; each CDR3 protein has one entry. The table includes about 290,000 distinct CDR3 sequences, around 15% detected once. What was sequenced was PBMCs or a T cell subset sorted from them (not recorded which). The receptors stem from a young man who had mild COVID-19 (a few samples of this study predate the infection). Cell type and time point are not known. Each CDR3 is given with its conserved first and last residue. D genes are given only for firm matches. Not all rows give a size; the values are once, few, many and, for expanded clones, a class.

cdr3_aa,cdr3_nt,v_call,d_call,j_call,cdr3_length,clone_size
CASSYGQYSYNEQFF,TGTGCCAGCTCATATGGACAGTATTCCTACAATGAGCAGTTCTTC,TRBV18,NA,TRBJ2-1,15,many
CASGRGPTDTQYF,TGTGCCAGCGGACGGGGCCCCACAGATACGCAGTATTTT,TRBV7-2,NA,TRBJ2-3,13,NA
CASSRTQGNEQFF,TGTGCCAGCAGCCGCACACAGGGAAATGAGCAGTTCTTC,TRBV7-9,NA,TRBJ2-1,13,many
CASSMQGPDNEQFF,TGCGCCAGCAGCATGCAGGGTCCCGACAATGAGCAGTTCTTC,TRBV5-1,NA,TRBJ2-1,14,many
CSVRPGRLPGGTEAFF,TGCAGCGTTCGGCCGGGACGTCTCCCGGGGGGCACTGAAGCTTTCTTT,TRBV29-1,NA,TRBJ1-1,16,few
CSVGSRRETQYF,TGCAGTGTCGGGTCGCGGCGGGAGACCCAGTACTTC,TRBV20-1,NA,TRBJ2-5,12,many
CASRGPQETQYF,TGTGCCAGCCGGGGCCCACAAGAGACCCAGTACTTC,TRBV11-2,NA,TRBJ2-5,12,NA
CASSLSSTYEQYF,TGTGCCAGCAGTTTATCAAGCACCTACGAGCAGTACTTC,TRBV27,NA,TRBJ2-7,13,NA
CASSLYAGTTSDTQYF,TGCGCCAGCAGCTTGTATGCCGGCACGACCTCAGATACGCAGTATTTT,TRBV5-1,NA,TRBJ2-3,16,NA
CATSLIRAGTQYF,TGTGCCACCTCTTTGATTCGGGCCGGGACGCAGTATTTT,TRBV6-5,NA,TRBJ2-3,13,many